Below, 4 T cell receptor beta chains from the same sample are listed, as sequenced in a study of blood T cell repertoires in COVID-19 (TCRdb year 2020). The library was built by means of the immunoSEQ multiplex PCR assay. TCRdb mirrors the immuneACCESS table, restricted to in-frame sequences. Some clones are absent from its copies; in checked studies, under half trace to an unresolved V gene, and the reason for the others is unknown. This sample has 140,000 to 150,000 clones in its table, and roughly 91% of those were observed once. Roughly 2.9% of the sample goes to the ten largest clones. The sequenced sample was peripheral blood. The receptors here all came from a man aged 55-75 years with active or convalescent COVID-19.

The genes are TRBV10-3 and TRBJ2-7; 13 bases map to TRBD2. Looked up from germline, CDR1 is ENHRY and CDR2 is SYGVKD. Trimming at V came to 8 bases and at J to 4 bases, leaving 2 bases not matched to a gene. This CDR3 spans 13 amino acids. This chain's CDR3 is CAIRGLAGYEQYF. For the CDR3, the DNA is TGTGCCATCCGGGGACTAGCGGGATACGAGCAGTACTTC.

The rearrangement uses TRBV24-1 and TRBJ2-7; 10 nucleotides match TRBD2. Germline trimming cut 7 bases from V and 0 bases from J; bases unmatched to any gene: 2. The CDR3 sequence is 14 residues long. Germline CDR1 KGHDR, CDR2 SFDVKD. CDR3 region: CATSTSGVSYEQYF. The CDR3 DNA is TGTGCCACCAGCACTAGCGGGGTCTCCTACGAGCAGTACTTC.

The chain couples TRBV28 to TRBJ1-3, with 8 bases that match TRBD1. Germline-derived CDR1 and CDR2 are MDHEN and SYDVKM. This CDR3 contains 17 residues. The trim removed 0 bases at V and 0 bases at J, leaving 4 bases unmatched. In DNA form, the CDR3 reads TGTGCCAGCAGTTTATGGGGACAGGTCTACTCTGGAAACACCATATATTTT. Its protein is CASSLWGQVYSGNTIYF.

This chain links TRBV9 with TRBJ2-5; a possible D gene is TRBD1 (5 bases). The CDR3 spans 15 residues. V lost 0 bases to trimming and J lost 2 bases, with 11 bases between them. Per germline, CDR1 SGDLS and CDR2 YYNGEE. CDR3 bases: TGTGCCAGCAGCGTAGGCAGACAGAATCAAGAGACCCAGTACTTC. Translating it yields CASSVGRQNQETQYF.